This T cell receptor beta chain emerged from a study of shared clonotypes between healthy human individuals. Overall study results and limits: Blood was the only sampled material, and tissue repertoires likely differ.

This clone appeared once. The antigen remains unidentified. Cells designated naive CD8 were CD45RO-negative and were positively selected for CCR7, with terminally differentiated effector memory CD45RA+ cells excluded. The repertoire was sequenced with immunoSEQ multiplex PCR; TCRdb's copy has only in-frame clones and lacks some. The sample contains around 2.1 million clones, approximately 94% of which appear only once. Germline CDR1 reads MNHEY; CDR2 reads SMNVEV (reference sequence). CDR3 length: 18 residues. Trimming took 6 bases from V and 4 from J; bases not matched to a gene: 13. The receptor's source is a man younger than 30 in good health. Some clones in this sample may be carry-over from other donors' samples. Material for sequencing was naive CD8+ T cells from PBMCs. The chain employs TRBV27 and TRBJ2-1, with TRBD2 identical over 12 bases. The CDR3 loop is CASRSLTSSGRGYNEQFF. The CDR3 DNA reads as TGTGCCAGCAGGTCCCTGACATCTAGCGGGAGGGGATACAATGAGCAGTTCTTC.